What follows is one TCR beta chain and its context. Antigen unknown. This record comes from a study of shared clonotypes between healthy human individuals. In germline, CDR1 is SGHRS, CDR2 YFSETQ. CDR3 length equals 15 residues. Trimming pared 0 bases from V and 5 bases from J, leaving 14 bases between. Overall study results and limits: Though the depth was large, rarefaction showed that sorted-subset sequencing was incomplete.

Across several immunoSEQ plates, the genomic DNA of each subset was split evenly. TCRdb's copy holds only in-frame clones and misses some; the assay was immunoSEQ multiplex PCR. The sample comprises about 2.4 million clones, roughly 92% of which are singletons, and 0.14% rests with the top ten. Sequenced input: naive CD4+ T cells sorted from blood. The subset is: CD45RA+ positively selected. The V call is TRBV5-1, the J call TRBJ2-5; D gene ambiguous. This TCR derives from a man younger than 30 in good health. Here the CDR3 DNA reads TGCGCCAGCAGCTTGGAGTCAGGTTCTTTGGAGACCCAGTACTTC. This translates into CASSLESGSLETQYF.